The T cell receptor beta chain described here comes from a study of siplizumab effects on memory and regulatory T cells. The repertoire was sequenced with immunoSEQ multiplex PCR; TCRdb's copy has only in-frame clones and lacks some. The sample records some 110,000 clones, more than 85% being singletons. The sample taken for sequencing was CD4+ T cells sorted from blood. The TCR was taken from a human donor in good health.

Here the CDR3 reads CASSAGVLSGGFTDTQYF. CDR3 DNA sequence: TGTGCCAGCAGTGCAGGCGTACTTAGCGGGGGCTTCACAGATACGCAGTATTTT. The chain joins TRBV6-1 to TRBJ2-3; 9 bases align to TRBD2. The CDR3 length is 18 residues. The ends lost 4 bases at V and 2 bases at J; junction bases unmatched: 13. Per germline, CDR1 MNHNS and CDR2 SASEGT.